The 2 T cell receptor beta chains below were found in one sample sequenced in a study of radiotherapy plus CTLA-4 blockade in lung cancer. The repertoire was sequenced with immunoSEQ multiplex PCR; TCRdb's copy has only in-frame clones and lacks some. Of roughly 42,000 clones in the sample, around 63% are singletons; the top ten hold less than 20%. Sequencing used peripheral blood, obtained from a patient treated with radiotherapy plus ipilimumab. These receptors all come from a human donor with non-small cell lung cancer who had a partial response to radiotherapy plus ipilimumab.

The chain links TRBV19 to TRBJ1-2; D is possibly TRBD1 (5 bases). Trimming shortened V by 3 bases and J by 8 bases, and 16 bases separated the two germline ends. Germline assignment: CDR1 LNHDA and CDR2 SQIVND (reference sequence). The CDR3 has 14 amino acids. CDR3 region: CASSIAGRVLGYTF. CDR3 coding DNA: TGTGCCAGTAGTATCGCCGGCAGGGTCTTGGGCTACACCTTC.

V usage is TRBV18 and J usage is TRBJ1-6; D is undetermined. Germline V gene sequence: CDR1 KGHSH, CDR2 LQKENI. This CDR3 has 13 residues. Deletions cut 3 bases from V and 7 bases from J, with 7 bases between. The CDR3 loop reads CASSPVLNSPLHF. CDR3 sequence (DNA): TGTGCCAGCTCACCGGTCCTAAATTCACCCCTCCACTTT.